This T cell receptor beta chain is from a study of vaccination effects on CD4 cells after COVID-19. Germline V lookup: CDR1 KGHDR, CDR2 SFDVKD. This CDR3 has 16 residues. V lost 3 bases and J lost 2, with 13 bases in between. Produced via immunoSEQ multiplex PCR; TCRdb's table is partial and in-frame only. Counted here are more than 45,000 clones, 65% to 80% occurring once; the ten biggest clones make up roughly 3.2%. When around nine days of culture had elapsed, CD4+ T cells were isolated. Vaccine recipients lacked prior SARS-CoV-2 infection and had negative nucleocapsid antibodies. Study results and limitations: Sampling in the study covered few convalescent patients and included no early post-infection timepoints.

As concerns this clone: Its antigen remains unknown.

The specimen comprised CD4+ T cells from PBMCs cultured without peptide, sampled before COVID-19 vaccination. The chain joins TRBV24-1 to TRBJ2-1; weak D call: TRBD1 (8 bases). The source of this sequence is a human donor who received a COVID-19 vaccine. The CDR3 nucleotides read TGTGCCACCAGTGATCCAACAGGGGGGGCCTACAATGAGCAGTTCTTC. Encoded protein: CATSDPTGGAYNEQFF.